This record concerns one T cell receptor beta chain sequence. The antigen this receptor binds is unknown. Qualities for individual bases were not recorded, and no much larger clone is one base off. At one collaborating source in Seattle, patients were enrolled during active infection and were followed longitudinally through the course of disease. Collaborating institutions collected whole blood in K2EDTA tubes following their own protocols. For TCRbeta analysis, collaborators shipped samples in one of three forms: frozen whole blood, isolated PBMCs, or DNA extracted from either of those sample types. These data are taken from a study of blood T cell repertoires in COVID-19 (TCRdb year 2020). Notes on the research overall: Samples covering the acute and convalescent phases of COVID-19 were provided by collaborators in the United States, Italy and Spain. Deeply sampled blood TCRbeta repertoires from subjects exposed to, actively infected with, or recovered from COVID-19 were included in the dataset. The repertoires were released in a freely available public database meant as a resource for research on the immune response to SARS-CoV-2. HLA class I and class II types, where available, came from metadata supplied by the sample provider rather than from assay-based typing. Sample metadata almost always included a de-identified subject ID, COVID-19 status, age in years and sex. The material from the prospective study consisted of cDNA or gDNA derived from T cells, B-cell-depleted T cells, or PBMCs. The samples were drawn from two sources: the first 160 participants of the ongoing ImmuneRACE study, and 1,254 subjects contributed by 6 global collaborators.

The paper's findings and limits, for the study overall: Clinical and demographic metadata were provided uncurated, with the amount varying by source and participant.

The CDR3 spans 14 residues, from the cysteine through the phenylalanine. Kept here is only the CDR3 DNA, which spans 42 bases and is read in frame from base 1. The germline V gene specifies SGHDT as CDR1 and YYEEEE as CDR2. The germline ends are 9 bases apart after V is trimmed by 0 bases and J by 2 bases. The immunoSEQ Assay, a bias-controlled multiplex PCR, was used to amplify TCRbeta CDR3 regions from genomic DNA. The original methods were these. The number of nucleated cells in each sample was estimated from the amplification of reference gene primers within the assay. To quantify the absolute abundance of each unique TCRbeta CDR3 rearrangement, sequence reads were collapsed and filtered. Productive Simpson clonality was computed per sample as the square root of Simpson's diversity index over productive rearrangements. TCRdb carries this immuneACCESS record with in-frame sequences only. Its versions omit some clonotypes, under half of them owing to an unresolved V gene in the studies checked, with the rest unexplained. D and trimming were read from the DNA, whereas the V and J calls and clone size are those reported in that table. Counted in this sample were roughly 280,000 clones; around nine tenths of them appeared once. 11% of the sample comes from the top ten.

This TCR was sampled from a woman aged 25-40 years with COVID-19, enrolled during active disease. The V and J genes are TRBV5-6 and TRBJ2-7, with an unclear D gene assignment. Source material: peripheral blood. The CDR3 in this case is CASSLAGSAYEQYF. The DNA sequence is as follows: TGTGCCAGCAGCTTGGCCGGTAGTGCCTACGAGCAGTACTTC.